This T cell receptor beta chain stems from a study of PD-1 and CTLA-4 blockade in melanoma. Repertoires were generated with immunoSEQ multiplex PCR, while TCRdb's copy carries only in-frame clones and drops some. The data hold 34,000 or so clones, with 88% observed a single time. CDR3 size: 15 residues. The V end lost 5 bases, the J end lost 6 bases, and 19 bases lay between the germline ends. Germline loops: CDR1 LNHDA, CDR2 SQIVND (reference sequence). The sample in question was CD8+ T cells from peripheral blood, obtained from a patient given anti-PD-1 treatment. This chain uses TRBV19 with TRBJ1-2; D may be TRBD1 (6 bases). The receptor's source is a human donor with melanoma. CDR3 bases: TGTGCCAGTAGTTCGGGGCAGGGGCTGCGGGATGGCTACACCTTC. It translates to CASSSGQGLRDGYTF.